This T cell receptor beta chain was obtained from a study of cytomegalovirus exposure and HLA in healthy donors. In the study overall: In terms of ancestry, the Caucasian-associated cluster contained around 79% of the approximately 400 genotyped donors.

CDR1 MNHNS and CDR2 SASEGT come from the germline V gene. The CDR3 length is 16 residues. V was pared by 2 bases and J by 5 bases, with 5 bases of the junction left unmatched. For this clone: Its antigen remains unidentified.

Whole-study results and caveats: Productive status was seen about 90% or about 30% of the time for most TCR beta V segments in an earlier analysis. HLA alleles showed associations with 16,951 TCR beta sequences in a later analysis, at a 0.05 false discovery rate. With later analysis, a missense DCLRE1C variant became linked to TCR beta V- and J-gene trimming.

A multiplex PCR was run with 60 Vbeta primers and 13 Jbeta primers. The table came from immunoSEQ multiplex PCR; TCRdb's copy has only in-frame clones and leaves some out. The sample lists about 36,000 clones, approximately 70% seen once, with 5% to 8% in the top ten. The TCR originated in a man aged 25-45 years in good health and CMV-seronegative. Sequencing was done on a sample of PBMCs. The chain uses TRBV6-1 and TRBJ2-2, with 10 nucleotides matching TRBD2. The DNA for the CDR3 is TGTGCCAGCAGTGAATCAGGAGCGGGAGGGACCGGGGAGCTGTTTTTT. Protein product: CASSESGAGGTGELFF.